This T cell receptor beta chain was sequenced in a study of shared clonotypes between healthy human individuals. This table comes from immunoSEQ multiplex PCR, and its TCRdb copy is limited to in-frame clones, with some not included. The table lists about 2 million clones, just under 95% of them singletons, with more than 0.95% in the top ten. CD45RO-negative, CCR7-positively selected cells formed the naive CD8 fraction, excluding terminally differentiated effector memory CD45RA+ cells. From germline, CDR1 is MNHEY and CDR2 SMNVEV (reference sequence). V was shortened by 7 bases and J by 2 bases, with 18 bases between the two germline ends. This CDR3 contains 15 residues.

J is TRBJ2-7 and V is TRBV27; D not certain. The origin of this receptor is a young man in good health. The sample comprised naive CD8+ T cells sorted from blood. CDR3 nucleotides: TGTGCCAGCAACCCCCGAATGGGTTCGCCCTACGAGCAGTACTTC. The encoded protein is CASNPRMGSPYEQYF.